This TCR beta chain was sequenced for a study of T cell responses to AZD1222 COVID-19 vaccine. Germline-derived CDR1 and CDR2 are SEHNR and FQNEAQ (reference sequence). This CDR3 is 13 amino acids long. Trimming removed 11 bases at V and 1 base at J, with 14 bases between. Data came from immunoSEQ multiplex PCR; TCRdb stores just in-frame clones and leaves some out. The data show about 110,000 clones, around 96% seen once. This clone was picked up one time. This TCR came from an adult in good health. Sequenced material: peripheral blood, taken on day 0 of AZD1222 vaccination. The chain couples TRBV7-9 to TRBJ1-1; maybe TRBD1 (5 bases). In DNA, the CDR3 is TGTGCCGGCAATACCAGGGAGAACACTGAAGCTTTCTTT. It yields the protein CAGNTRENTEAFF.